This TCR beta chain was profiled in a study of early T cells in non-severe SARS-CoV-2 infection. In this sample, this clonotype turned up many times. The CDR3 spans 14 residues. Germline V gene data show CDR1 as KGHSH and CDR2 as LQKENI. V lost 3 bases and J lost 4; bases outside the gene matches: 2. Using its own MiXCR run on the 5' RACE reads, TCRdb lists one record per CDR3 protein. The sample lists about 71,000 distinct CDR3 sequences, about an eighth occurring once. The chain couples TRBV18 to TRBJ2-5; 10 nucleotides agree with TRBD2. This sequence was found in an adult who was a healthcare worker with PCR-confirmed SARS-CoV-2 infection or an uninfected control (not recorded which). Sequences were derived from whole blood, sampled at baseline. The CDR3 reads CASSPGLAPETQYF. DNA for the CDR3: TGTGCCAGCTCACCGGGACTAGCGCCAGAGACCCAGTACTTC. The whole variable domain, filled in from reference TRBV18 and TRBJ2-5, reads NAGVMQNPRHLVRRRGQEARLRCSPMKGHSHVYWYRQLPEEGLKFMVYLQKENIIDESGMPKERFSAEFPKEGPSILRIQQVVRGDSAAYFCASSPGLAPETQYFGPGTRLLVL.